This TCR beta chain emerged from a study of early T cells in non-severe SARS-CoV-2 infection. The wider study: Bulk RNA taken from unsorted whole blood was sequenced, leaving chains unpaired. Study-wide points: VDJdb matching, biased toward anti-spike CD8 responses, missed private and CD4 specificities.

Individual cDNA molecules received unique molecular identifiers. TCRdb recomputed calls from the 5' RACE reads with MiXCR, one row per CDR3 protein. The repertoire holds 20,000 to 25,000 distinct CDR3 sequences, 4.5% seen once, with roughly 20% in the top ten. This clonotype was counted many times. The antigen is not known. The CDR3 extends over 14 amino acids. CDR1 is PRHDT and CDR2 is FYEKMQ in the germline V gene (reference sequence). Trimming left V 7 bases short and J 11 bases short, with 20 bases between. The receptor's source is an adult who was a healthcare worker with PCR-confirmed SARS-CoV-2 infection or an uninfected control (not recorded which). Sequencing used whole blood. The rearrangement uses TRBV13 and TRBJ1-4; possible D gene TRBD1, 5 bases. The CDR3 here is CASTILGRDQKLFF. CDR3 DNA sequence: TGTGCCAGCACTATCCTTGGGAGGGACCAGAAACTGTTTTTT. Combining the CDR3 with reference TRBV13 and TRBJ1-4 gives the whole variable domain AAGVIQSPRHLIKEKRETATLKCYPIPRHDTVYWYQQGPGQDPQFLISFYEKMQSDKGSIPDRFSAQQFSDYHSELNMSSLELGDSALYFCASTILGRDQKLFFGSGTQLSVL.